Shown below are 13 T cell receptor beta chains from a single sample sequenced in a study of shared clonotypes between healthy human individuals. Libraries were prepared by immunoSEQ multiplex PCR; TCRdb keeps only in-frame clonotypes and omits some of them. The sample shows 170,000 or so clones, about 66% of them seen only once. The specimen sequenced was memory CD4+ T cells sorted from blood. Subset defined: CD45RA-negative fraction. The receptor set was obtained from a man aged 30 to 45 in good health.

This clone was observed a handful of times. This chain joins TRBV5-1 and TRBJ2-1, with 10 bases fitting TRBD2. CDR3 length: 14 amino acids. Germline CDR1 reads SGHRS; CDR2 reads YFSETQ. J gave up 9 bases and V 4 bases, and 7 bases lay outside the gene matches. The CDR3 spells CASSPGLASAEQFF. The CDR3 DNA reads TGCGCCAGCAGCCCGGGACTAGCGTCGGCTGAGCAGTTCTTC.

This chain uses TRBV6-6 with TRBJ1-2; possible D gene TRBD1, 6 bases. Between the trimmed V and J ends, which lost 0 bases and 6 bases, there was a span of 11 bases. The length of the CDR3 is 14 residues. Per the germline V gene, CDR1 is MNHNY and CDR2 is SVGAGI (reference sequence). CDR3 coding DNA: TGTGCCAGCAGTTACTCTAAGGGGGAGGATGGCTACACCTTC. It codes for CASSYSKGEDGYTF.

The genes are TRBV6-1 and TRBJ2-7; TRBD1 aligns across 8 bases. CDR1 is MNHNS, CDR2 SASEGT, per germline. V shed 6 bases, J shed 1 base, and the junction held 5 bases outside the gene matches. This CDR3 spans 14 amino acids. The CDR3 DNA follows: TGTGCCAGCAGCCGACAGGGGACTTCCTACGAGCAGTACTTC. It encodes CASSRQGTSYEQYF.

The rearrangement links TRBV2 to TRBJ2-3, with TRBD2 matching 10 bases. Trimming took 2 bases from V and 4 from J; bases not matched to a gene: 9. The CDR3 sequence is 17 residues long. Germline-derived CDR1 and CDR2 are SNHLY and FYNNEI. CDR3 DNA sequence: TGTGCCAGCAGTGAAAGGGCTAGCGGGAGCCCCGCAGATACGCAGTATTTT. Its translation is CASSERASGSPADTQYF.

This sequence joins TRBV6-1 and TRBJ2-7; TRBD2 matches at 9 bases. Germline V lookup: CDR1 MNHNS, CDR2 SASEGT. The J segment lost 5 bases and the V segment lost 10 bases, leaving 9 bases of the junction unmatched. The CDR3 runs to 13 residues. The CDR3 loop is CATLDSGSHEQYF. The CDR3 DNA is TGTGCCACCTTGGATAGCGGGAGCCACGAGCAGTACTTC.

The CDR3 loop is CASSATGGNQPQHF. Here the CDR3 DNA reads TGTGCCAGCAGCGCGACAGGGGGCAATCAGCCCCAGCATTTT. The chain employs TRBV7-4 and TRBJ1-5; the match to TRBD1 covers 8 bases. Germline CDR1 is SGHVT and CDR2 is SQSDAQ. Trimming removed 5 bases from V and 2 bases from J; junction bases left unmatched: 2. There are 14 residues in the CDR3.

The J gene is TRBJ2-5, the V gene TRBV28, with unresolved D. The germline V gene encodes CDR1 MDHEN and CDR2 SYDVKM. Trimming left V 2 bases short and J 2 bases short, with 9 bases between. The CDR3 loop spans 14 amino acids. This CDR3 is CASSLRWIQETQYF. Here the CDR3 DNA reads TGTGCCAGCAGTTTAAGGTGGATACAAGAGACCCAGTACTTC.

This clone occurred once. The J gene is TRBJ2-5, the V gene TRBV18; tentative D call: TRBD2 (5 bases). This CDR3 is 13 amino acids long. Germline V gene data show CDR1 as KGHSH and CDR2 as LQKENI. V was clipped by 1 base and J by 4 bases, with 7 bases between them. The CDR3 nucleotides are TGTGCCAGCTCACCACAGGACTTAGAGACCCAGTACTTC. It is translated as CASSPQDLETQYF.

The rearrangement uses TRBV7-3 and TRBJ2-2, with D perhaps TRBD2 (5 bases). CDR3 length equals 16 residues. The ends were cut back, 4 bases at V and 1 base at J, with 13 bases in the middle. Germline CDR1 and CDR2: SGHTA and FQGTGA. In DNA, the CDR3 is TGTGCCAGCAGCTCTTCCGGACTCGTGAACACCGGGGAGCTGTTTTTT. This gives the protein CASSSSGLVNTGELFF.

CDR3 in DNA: TGTGCCACCAGCGTCCGGACTAGCCAAGAGACCCAGTACTTC. Protein: CATSVRTSQETQYF. V is TRBV15 and J is TRBJ2-5; 7 positions agree with TRBD2. This CDR3 has 14 residues. The J segment lost 1 base and the V segment lost 5 bases, leaving 4 bases of the junction unmatched. CDR1 and CDR2 (germline): LNHNV, YYDKDF (reference sequence).

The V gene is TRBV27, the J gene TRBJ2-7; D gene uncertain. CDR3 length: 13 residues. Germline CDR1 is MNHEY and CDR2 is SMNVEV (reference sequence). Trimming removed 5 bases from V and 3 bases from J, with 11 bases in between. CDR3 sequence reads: CASSPDPYYEQYF. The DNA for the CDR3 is TGTGCCAGCAGTCCCGACCCTTACTACGAGCAGTACTTC.

CDR3 DNA sequence: TGTGCCAGCTCACCAAAGTCAGGACAGGGGACCGGGGAGCTGTTTTTT. Translating gives CASSPKSGQGTGELFF. The rearrangement links TRBV18 to TRBJ2-2; TRBD1 matches at 9 bases. The CDR3 spans 16 residues. Germline CDR1 KGHSH, CDR2 LQKENI. The J segment lost 5 bases and the V segment lost 2 bases, leaving 6 bases of the junction unmatched.

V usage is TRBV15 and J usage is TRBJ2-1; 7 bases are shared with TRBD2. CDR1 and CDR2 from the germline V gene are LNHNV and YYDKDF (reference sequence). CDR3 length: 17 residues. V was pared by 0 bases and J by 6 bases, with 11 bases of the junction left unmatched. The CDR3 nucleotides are TGTGCCACCAGCAGAGATTTCGGGGGAGGGCCCGGCAATGAGCAGTTCTTC. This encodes CATSRDFGGGPGNEQFF.